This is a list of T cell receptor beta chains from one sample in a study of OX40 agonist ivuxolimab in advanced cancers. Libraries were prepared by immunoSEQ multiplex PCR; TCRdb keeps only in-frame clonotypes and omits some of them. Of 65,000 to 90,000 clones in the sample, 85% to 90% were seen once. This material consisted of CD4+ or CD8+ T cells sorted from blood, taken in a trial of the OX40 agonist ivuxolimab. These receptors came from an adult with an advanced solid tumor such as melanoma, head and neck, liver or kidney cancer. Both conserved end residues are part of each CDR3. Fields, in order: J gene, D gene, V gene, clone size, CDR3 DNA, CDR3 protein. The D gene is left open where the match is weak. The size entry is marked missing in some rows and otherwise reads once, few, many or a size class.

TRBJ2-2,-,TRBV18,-,TGTGCCAGCTCACCATCCGCCGGGGAGCTGTTTTTT,CASSPSAGELFF
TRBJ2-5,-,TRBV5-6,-,TGTGCCAGCAGCTTGGCGTCATTGGGTGGAGAGACCCAGTACTTC,CASSLASLGGETQYF
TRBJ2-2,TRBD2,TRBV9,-,TGTGCCAGCAGCGTAGGGACTAGCGGGAGGGGGAACACCGGGGAGCTGTTTTTT,CASSVGTSGRGNTGELFF
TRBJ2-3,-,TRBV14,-,TGTGCCAGCAGCGACAGGCCAGATACGCAGTATTTT,CASSDRPDTQYF
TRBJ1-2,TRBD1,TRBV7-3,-,TGTGCCAGCAGCGGTACAGGGGCTCGTGGCTACACCTTC,CASSGTGARGYTF
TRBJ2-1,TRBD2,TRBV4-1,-,TGCGCCAGCAGCCCCCGGGGACTAGCGGGAGTGGTAGAGCAGTTCTTC,CASSPRGLAGVVEQFF
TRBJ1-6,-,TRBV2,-,TGTGCCAGCAAGTTGAGCGGGGAAAATTCACCCCTCCACTTT,CASKLSGENSPLHF
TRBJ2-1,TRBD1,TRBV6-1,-,TGTGCCAGCAGTGACCTAGGACAGGGATTTACGCGGAAAGACAATGAGCAGTTCTTC,CASSDLGQGFTRKDNEQFF
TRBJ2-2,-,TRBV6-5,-,TGTGCCAGTAATAGCGGGAACACCGGGGAGCTGTTTTTT,CASNSGNTGELFF
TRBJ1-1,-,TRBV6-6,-,TGTGCCAGCAGCTTACTCGGGACACGCACTGAAGCTTTCTTT,CASSLLGTRTEAFF
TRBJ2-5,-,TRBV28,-,TGTGCCAGCAGCCAGGGGTTGGGAGAGACCCAGTACTTC,CASSQGLGETQYF
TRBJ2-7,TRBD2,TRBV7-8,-,TGTGCCAGCAGCTCGGGACTAGCAGCCTACGAGCAGTACTTC,CASSSGLAAYEQYF
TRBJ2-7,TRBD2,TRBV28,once,TGTGCCAGCAGGCGGGAGTTACCCTACGAGCAGTACTTC,CASRRELPYEQYF
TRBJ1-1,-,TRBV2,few,TGTGCCAGCACTCAGCAGGGGTTTCGCACTGAAGCTTTCTTT,CASTQQGFRTEAFF
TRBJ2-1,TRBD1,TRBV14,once,TGTGCCAGCAGTCCAAGTACAGGGACAGCACCCTACAATGAGCAGTTCTTC,CASSPSTGTAPYNEQFF
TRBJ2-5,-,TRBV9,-,TGTGCCAGCAGCCCAAGTGGGAGAGAGACCCAGTACTTC,CASSPSGRETQYF
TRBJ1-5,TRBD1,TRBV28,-,TGTGCCAGCAGTCGGGACAGGGGAAGGTATAGCAATCAGCCCCAGCATTTT,CASSRDRGRYSNQPQHF
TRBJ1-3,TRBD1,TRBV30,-,TGTGCCTGGACGGCGTGGAGGGGGCGAAGAAACACCATATATTTT,CAWTAWRGRRNTIYF
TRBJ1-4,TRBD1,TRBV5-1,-,TGCGCCAGCAGCGGGGGACAGGGAGGCGAAAAACTGTTTTTT,CASSGGQGGEKLFF
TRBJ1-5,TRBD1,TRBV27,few,TGTGCCAGCAGGCCCACAGGGGGCTCTCAGCCCCAGCATTTT,CASRPTGGSQPQHF
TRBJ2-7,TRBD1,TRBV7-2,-,TGTGCCAGCAGCTTGCTGGACAGGATTCTCTACGAGCAGTACTTC,CASSLLDRILYEQYF
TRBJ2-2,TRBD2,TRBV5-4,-,TGTGCCAGCAGCGCCGGTAGCGGGACGAACGGCGGGGAGCTGTTTTTT,CASSAGSGTNGGELFF
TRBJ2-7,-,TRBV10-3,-,TGTGCCATCAGTGAGTCGCCGGGACAAGGAGTCTACGAGCAGTACTTC,CAISESPGQGVYEQYF
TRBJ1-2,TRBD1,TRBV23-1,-,TGCGCCCGCCCTAAGACCAGGGGGCAGGATGGCTACACCTTC,CARPKTRGQDGYTF
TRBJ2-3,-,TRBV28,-,TGTGCCAGCAGTTCCCACGGATTAGCGGCAGATACGCAGTATTTT,CASSSHGLAADTQYF
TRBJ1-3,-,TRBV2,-,TGTGCCAGCAGTGAATCAGTCGGAAACACCATATATTTT,CASSESVGNTIYF
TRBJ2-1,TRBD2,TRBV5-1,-,TGCGCCAGCAGTCACGGACTAGCGGGCAATGAGCAGTTCTTC,CASSHGLAGNEQFF
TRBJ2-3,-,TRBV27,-,TGTGCCAGCAGTTTACCTCCTTCTACGCAGTATTTT,CASSLPPSTQYF
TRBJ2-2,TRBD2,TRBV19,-,TGTGCCAGTAGTATCGCGGGAGGGCGGACCGGGGAGCTGTTTTTT,CASSIAGGRTGELFF
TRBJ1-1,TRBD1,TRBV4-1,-,TGCGCCAGCAGCCCGAGAGGGGGCGCTATCACTGAAGCTTTCTTT,CASSPRGGAITEAFF
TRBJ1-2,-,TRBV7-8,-,TGTGCCAGCAGCTTAACTTACAGAGCATCTAACTTCTATGGCTACACCTTC,CASSLTYRASNFYGYTF
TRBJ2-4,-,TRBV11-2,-,TGTGCCAGCAGCTTATCCGGGGCCAAAAACATTCAGTACTTC,CASSLSGAKNIQYF
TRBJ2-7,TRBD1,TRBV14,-,TGTGCCAGACCTCCGGGACAGCAGAACTACGAGCAGTACTTC,CARPPGQQNYEQYF
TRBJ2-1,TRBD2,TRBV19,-,TGCCGCGGGAGCAGGGATGAGCAGTTCTTC,CRGSRDEQFF
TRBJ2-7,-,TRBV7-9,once,TGTGCCACAGGAACAGAGAATTACGAGCAGTACTTC,CATGTENYEQYF
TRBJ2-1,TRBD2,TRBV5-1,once,TGCGCCAGCAGCCCGGGACTAGCTGATTACAATGAGCAGTTCTTC,CASSPGLADYNEQFF
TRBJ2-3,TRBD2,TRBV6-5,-,TGTGCCAGCAGTTACCTAGCGGGAAGAGCAGATACGCAGTATTTT,CASSYLAGRADTQYF
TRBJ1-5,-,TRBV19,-,TGTGCCAGTAGCGGGGGGCGGGATCAGCCCCAGCATTTT,CASSGGRDQPQHF
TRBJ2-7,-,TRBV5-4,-,TGTGCCAGCAGCTCTCGTCCCTTCCACGAGCAGTACTTC,CASSSRPFHEQYF
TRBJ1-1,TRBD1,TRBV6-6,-,TGTGCCAGCAGCAAACAGGGGGGCACTGAAGCTTTCTTT,CASSKQGGTEAFF
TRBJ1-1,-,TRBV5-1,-,TGCGCCAGCAGCCCTAGCGGTGGAAACACTGAAGCTTTCTTT,CASSPSGGNTEAFF
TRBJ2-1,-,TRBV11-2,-,TGTGCCAGCAGCGCCGACAATGAGCAGTTCTTC,CASSADNEQFF
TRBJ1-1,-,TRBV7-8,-,TGTGCCAGCAGCTTAGATTCGCGTATGAACACTGAAGCTTTCTTT,CASSLDSRMNTEAFF
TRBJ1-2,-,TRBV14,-,TGTGCCAGCAGCCAAGGACGGGGTAACTATGGCTACACCTTC,CASSQGRGNYGYTF
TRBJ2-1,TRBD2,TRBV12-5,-,TGTGCTAGTGGTTCGGGACTAGCGGGAGGTATTAATGAGCAGTTCTTC,CASGSGLAGGINEQFF
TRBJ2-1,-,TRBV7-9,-,TGTGCCAGCAGCTCAGCTGGAGGTGGCTCCTACAATGAGCAGTTCTTC,CASSSAGGGSYNEQFF
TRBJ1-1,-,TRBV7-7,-,TGTGCTAGCAGTCGAGGATGGAACACTGAAGCTTTCTTT,CASSRGWNTEAFF
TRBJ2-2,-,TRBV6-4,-,TGTGCCAGCAGCCTGGAGGAAGACGGGGAGCTGTTTTTT,CASSLEEDGELFF
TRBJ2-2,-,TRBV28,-,TGTGCCAGCAAGGGGACTTCCAACACCGGGGAGCTGTTTTTT,CASKGTSNTGELFF
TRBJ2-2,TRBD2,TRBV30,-,TGTGCCTGGACTAAGGGGGGACTAGCGGGCACCGGGGAGCTGTTTTTT,CAWTKGGLAGTGELFF
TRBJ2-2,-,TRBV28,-,TGTGCCAGCAGTTTACTGCTGGGCACGAACACCGGGGAGCTGTTTTTT,CASSLLLGTNTGELFF
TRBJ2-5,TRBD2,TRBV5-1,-,TGCGCCAGCAGCGACGGGACTATCGCAGAGACCCAGTACTTC,CASSDGTIAETQYF
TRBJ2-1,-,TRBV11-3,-,TGTGCCAGCAGCTTTGGTTCAAGCTCCTACAATGAGCAGTTCTTC,CASSFGSSSYNEQFF
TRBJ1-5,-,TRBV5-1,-,TGCGCCAGCAGCTTGGGTGGAATGGGCAATCAGCCCCAGCATTTT,CASSLGGMGNQPQHF
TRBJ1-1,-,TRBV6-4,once,TGTGCCAGCAGTGTGAAACAGGGAACTGAAGCTTTCTTT,CASSVKQGTEAFF
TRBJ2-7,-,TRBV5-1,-,TGCGCCAGCAGCTTGCGGGCAGGGTTACTCTACGAGCAGTACTTC,CASSLRAGLLYEQYF
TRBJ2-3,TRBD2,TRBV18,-,TGTGCCAGCTCACCAAGGTTAGGGGGACTAGCAGATACGCAGTATTTT,CASSPRLGGLADTQYF
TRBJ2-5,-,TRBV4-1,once,TGCGCCAGCAGCTCAAGGCTGGGAACAGGCCAAGAGACCCAGTACTTC,CASSSRLGTGQETQYF
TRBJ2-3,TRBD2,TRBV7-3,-,TGTGCCAGCAGCCCCGGGACTAGGCAACTCACAGATACGCAGTATTTT,CASSPGTRQLTDTQYF
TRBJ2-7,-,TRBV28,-,TGTGCCAGCATCGGGACTCTCCCTCCCTACGAGCAGTACTTC,CASIGTLPPYEQYF